The entry that follows covers one T cell receptor (beta chain) sequence. This CDR3 region has 15 residues. This entry is derived from a study of blood T cell repertoires in COVID-19. Study overall: The study drew acute and convalescent COVID-19 samples from the United States, Italy and Spain. T cells, B-cell-depleted T cells, or PBMCs supplied cDNA or gDNA.

Original processing methods: Researchers report that nucleated cell counts were estimated from reference gene primer amplification. Clones were read by immunoSEQ multiplex PCR, and TCRdb kept only the in-frame ones, dropping some. The D gene and trimming were derived from the DNA, and the V and J assignments and clone size from that table. Counted here are under 300,000 clones, more than 70% occurring once; the ten biggest clones make up around 12%. This TCR derives from a man of 80 years or more with acute or convalescent COVID-19. The chain combines TRBV21-1 with TRBJ2-1; TRBD1, the D gene given by the table, was not confirmed from the DNA. TRBV21-1 represents a pseudogene. Sequencing used peripheral blood. The chain's CDR3 is CASSKARDNYNEQFF. Written as DNA, the CDR3 is TGTGCCAGCAGCAAAGCAAGGGACAATTACAATGAGCAGTTCTTC.